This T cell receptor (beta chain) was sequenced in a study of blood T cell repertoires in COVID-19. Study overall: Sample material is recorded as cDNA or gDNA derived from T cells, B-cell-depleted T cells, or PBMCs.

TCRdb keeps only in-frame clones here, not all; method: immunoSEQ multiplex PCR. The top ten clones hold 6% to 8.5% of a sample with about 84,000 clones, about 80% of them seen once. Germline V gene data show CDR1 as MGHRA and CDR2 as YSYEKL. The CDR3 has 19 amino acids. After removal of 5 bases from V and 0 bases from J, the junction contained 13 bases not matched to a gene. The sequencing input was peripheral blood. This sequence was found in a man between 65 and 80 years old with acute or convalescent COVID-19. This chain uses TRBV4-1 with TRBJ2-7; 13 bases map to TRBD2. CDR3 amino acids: CASSTPGGLAGLSSYEQYF. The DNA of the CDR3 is TGCGCCAGCAGCACGCCTGGGGGACTAGCGGGACTAAGCTCCTACGAGCAGTACTTC.